These 7 T cell receptor beta chains originate from one sample sequenced in a study of immune characterization of retroperitoneal liposarcoma. TCRdb used MiXCR to reprocess the PCR reads, holding one entry per CDR3 protein. This sample has 9,500 or so distinct CDR3 sequences, with under 35% found just once. Sequenced: tumor tissue. The receptor set was obtained from a male donor with retroperitoneal liposarcoma.

This clonotype appeared many times. The chain has TRBV6-6 and TRBJ2-1; D possibly uses TRBD1 or TRBD2 (5 bases each). The J call may be faulty, since TRBJ2-7 better matches the DNA end. Germline V gene data show CDR1 as MNHNY and CDR2 as SVGAGI (reference sequence). The CDR3 length is 15 residues. The CDR3 here is CASSYRDVRTYEQYF. CDR3 nucleotides: TGTGCCAGCAGTTACCGGGACGTGCGAACCTACGAGCAGTACTTC.

The V gene is TRBV27, the J gene TRBJ2-3; 8 bases align to TRBD1. With 6 bases clipped from V and 4 bases from J, the junction kept 6 bases outside the gene matches. Germline loops: CDR1 MNHEY, CDR2 SMNVEV (reference sequence). The CDR3 loop spans 14 amino acids. The CDR3 here is CASSRGQGADTQYF. The CDR3, as DNA: TGTGCCAGCAGCCGCGGACAGGGTGCAGATACGCAGTATTTT.

V and J are TRBV7-9 and TRBJ2-1; 16 nucleotides agree with TRBD2. The V and J ends lost 5 bases and 10 bases, in that order; junction bases with no gene match: 5. The CDR3 extends over 15 amino acids. Germline CDR1 SEHNR, CDR2 FQNEAQ (reference sequence). This chain's CDR3 is CASSGGTSGRAEQFF. Here the CDR3 DNA reads TGTGCCAGCAGCGGAGGGACTAGCGGGAGGGCCGAGCAGTTCTTC.

This chain links TRBV6-1 with TRBJ2-1; D may match TRBD1 or TRBD2 (5 bases each). Matching the DNA end better, TRBJ2-7 makes the J call doubtful. The germline CDR1 and CDR2 sequences are MNHNS and SASEGT. This CDR3 has 15 amino acids. CDR3 bases: TGTGCCAGCAGTCCTACCGGGACCGAATCCTACGAGCAGTACTTC. This codes for CASSPTGTESYEQYF.

This clonotype occurred many times. The chain couples TRBV6-1 to TRBJ2-1, with 9 bases matching TRBD1. With the DNA end fitting TRBJ2-7 better, the J assignment may be wrong. CDR1 is MNHNS, CDR2 SASEGT, per germline. The CDR3 spans 15 residues. Here the CDR3 reads CASSSSGTGTYEQYF. CDR3 DNA sequence: TGTGCCAGCAGTTCCTCCGGGACAGGGACCTACGAGCAGTACTTC.

This clonotype was seen a few times. V usage is TRBV7-8 and J usage is TRBJ2-1; 7 bases fit TRBD2. CDR3 length equals 16 residues. Germline assignment: CDR1 SGHVS and CDR2 FQNEAQ. V gave up 5 bases and J gave up 4 bases; unmatched junction bases: 11. The CDR3 DNA is TGTGCCAGCAGCCACCGCGCGAGCGGGATATACAATGAGCAGTTCTTC. Encoded protein: CASSHRASGIYNEQFF.

Comments on this clonotype: Here the CDR3 omits its conserved ending phenylalanine or tryptophan, so a read error is the likely source. V and J are TRBV6-8 and TRBJ2-1; no reliable D call. The germline V gene encodes CDR1 MNHGY and CDR2 SAAAGT. The CDR3 totals 15 residues. The germline V and J ends were trimmed by 6 bases and 10 bases, with 22 bases remaining between them. This CDR3 is CASRFDGTSSYEQFL. For the CDR3, the DNA is TGTGCCAGCAGATTCGACGGAACAAGCTCCTACGAGCAGTTCTTA.